A selection of T cell receptor beta chains follows, all from one sample in a study of OX40 agonist ivuxolimab in advanced cancers. TCRdb keeps only in-frame clones here, not all; method: immunoSEQ multiplex PCR. The profile shows roughly 70,000 clones, around nine tenths of them singletons. Sequences were derived from CD4+ or CD8+ T cells sorted from blood, sampled in a trial of the OX40 agonist ivuxolimab. These receptors originate from an adult with an advanced solid tumor such as melanoma, head and neck, liver or kidney cancer. Both conserved end residues are part of each CDR3. Each record gives: D gene, clone size, V gene, J gene, CDR3 protein, CDR3 DNA. D genes are given only for firm matches. Where a row states a size, it is once, few, many or the class of an expanded clone; other rows omit it.

d_gene: NA; abundance: NA; v_gene: TRBV11-2; j_gene: TRBJ1-2; CDR3aa: CASSLGQGEYGYTF; CDR3nt: TGTGCCAGCAGCTTGGGTCAAGGAGAGTATGGCTACACCTTC
d_gene: TRBD1; abundance: once; v_gene: TRBV27; j_gene: TRBJ1-4; CDR3aa: CASSAGTGIEEKLFF; CDR3nt: TGTGCCAGCAGTGCTGGGACAGGGATAGAGGAAAAACTGTTTTTT
d_gene: NA; abundance: NA; v_gene: TRBV30; j_gene: TRBJ2-1; CDR3aa: CAWMDGAVNNEQFF; CDR3nt: TGTGCCTGGATGGACGGGGCGGTCAACAATGAGCAGTTCTTC
d_gene: NA; abundance: once; v_gene: TRBV29-1; j_gene: TRBJ1-2; CDR3aa: CSVVLTYGYTF; CDR3nt: TGCAGCGTTGTGTTAACCTATGGCTACACCTTC
d_gene: NA; abundance: NA; v_gene: TRBV5-1; j_gene: TRBJ1-1; CDR3aa: CASSDPLANTEAFF; CDR3nt: TGCGCCAGCAGCGACCCCCTGGCGAACACTGAAGCTTTCTTT
d_gene: NA; abundance: NA; v_gene: TRBV7-9; j_gene: TRBJ1-1; CDR3aa: CASSFELNTEAFF; CDR3nt: TGTGCCAGCAGCTTTGAATTGAACACTGAAGCTTTCTTT
d_gene: TRBD2; abundance: NA; v_gene: TRBV2; j_gene: TRBJ2-1; CDR3aa: CVTRGLAGGSSYNEQFF; CDR3nt: TGTGTCACGAGAGGACTAGCGGGGGGGAGCTCCTACAATGAGCAGTTCTTC
d_gene: NA; abundance: NA; v_gene: TRBV5-4; j_gene: TRBJ1-1; CDR3aa: CASSSGGTGMRYMNTEAFF; CDR3nt: TGTGCCAGCAGCTCTGGGGGTACAGGGATGAGGTACATGAACACTGAAGCTTTCTTT
d_gene: NA; abundance: NA; v_gene: TRBV18; j_gene: TRBJ2-3; CDR3aa: CASSPPNQGSTDTQYF; CDR3nt: TGTGCCAGCTCACCACCGAATCAGGGAAGCACAGATACGCAGTATTTT
d_gene: TRBD2; abundance: NA; v_gene: TRBV30; j_gene: TRBJ2-5; CDR3aa: CACNMRGGRETQYF; CDR3nt: TGTGCCTGTAATATGCGGGGGGGCCGGGAGACCCAGTACTTC
d_gene: TRBD2; abundance: NA; v_gene: TRBV7-6; j_gene: TRBJ2-3; CDR3aa: CASSPLAGYTDTQYF; CDR3nt: TGTGCCAGCAGCCCCCTAGCGGGATACACAGATACGCAGTATTTT
d_gene: TRBD2; abundance: NA; v_gene: TRBV5-4; j_gene: TRBJ2-1; CDR3aa: CASSLQAGVDEQFF; CDR3nt: TGTGCCAGCAGCTTGCAAGCGGGAGTGGATGAGCAGTTCTTC
d_gene: NA; abundance: once; v_gene: TRBV28; j_gene: TRBJ2-1; CDR3aa: CASSPRLRNEQFF; CDR3nt: TGTGCCAGCAGCCCCAGGTTGAGGAATGAGCAGTTCTTC
d_gene: TRBD1; abundance: once; v_gene: TRBV6-5; j_gene: TRBJ1-1; CDR3aa: CASSYDGQGNTEAFF; CDR3nt: TGTGCCAGCAGTTACGATGGACAGGGAAACACTGAAGCTTTCTTT
d_gene: NA; abundance: few; v_gene: TRBV5-6; j_gene: TRBJ2-2; CDR3aa: CASSLGQGIGGTGELFF; CDR3nt: TGTGCCAGCAGCTTGGGTCAGGGGATTGGGGGCACCGGGGAGCTGTTTTTT
d_gene: NA; abundance: NA; v_gene: TRBV18; j_gene: TRBJ2-7; CDR3aa: CASSPKGYGGNYEQYF; CDR3nt: TGTGCCAGCTCACCAAAGGGGTACGGCGGTAACTACGAGCAGTACTTC
d_gene: NA; abundance: few; v_gene: TRBV7-6; j_gene: TRBJ2-7; CDR3aa: CASSQGPQLGYEQYF; CDR3nt: TGTGCCAGCAGCCAGGGACCCCAATTGGGCTACGAGCAGTACTTC
d_gene: TRBD2; abundance: NA; v_gene: TRBV27; j_gene: TRBJ2-1; CDR3aa: CASSSGLVISEQFF; CDR3nt: TGTGCCAGCAGCTCAGGACTAGTTATTAGTGAGCAGTTCTTC
d_gene: NA; abundance: NA; v_gene: TRBV11-2; j_gene: TRBJ2-2; CDR3aa: CASRRLVIGSGELFF; CDR3nt: TGTGCCAGCAGGCGCCTCGTGATCGGATCCGGGGAGCTGTTTTTT
d_gene: NA; abundance: NA; v_gene: TRBV7-7; j_gene: TRBJ1-1; CDR3aa: CASSLYRVEVTEAFF; CDR3nt: TGTGCTAGCAGCCTATACAGGGTGGAGGTCACTGAAGCTTTCTTT
d_gene: TRBD1; abundance: NA; v_gene: TRBV30; j_gene: TRBJ1-2; CDR3aa: CAWSVGTELNYGYTF; CDR3nt: TGTGCCTGGAGTGTAGGGACAGAGCTTAACTATGGCTACACCTTC
d_gene: TRBD1; abundance: NA; v_gene: TRBV28; j_gene: TRBJ1-2; CDR3aa: CASSFYRGGGYGYTF; CDR3nt: TGTGCCAGCAGTTTTTACAGGGGTGGCGGCTATGGCTACACCTTC
d_gene: NA; abundance: NA; v_gene: TRBV25-1; j_gene: TRBJ1-4; CDR3aa: CASSDPWGIGEKLFF; CDR3nt: TGTGCCAGCAGTGACCCTTGGGGTATTGGTGAAAAACTGTTTTTT
d_gene: NA; abundance: NA; v_gene: TRBV7-9; j_gene: TRBJ2-1; CDR3aa: CASSSTLSGYSYNEQFF; CDR3nt: TGTGCCAGCAGCTCCACACTCAGCGGTTACTCCTACAATGAGCAGTTCTTC
d_gene: NA; abundance: NA; v_gene: TRBV9; j_gene: TRBJ2-2; CDR3aa: CASSVGVMNTGELFF; CDR3nt: TGTGCCAGCAGCGTGGGAGTTATGAACACCGGGGAGCTGTTTTTT
d_gene: NA; abundance: NA; v_gene: TRBV18; j_gene: TRBJ2-5; CDR3aa: CASSPAASRLQETQYF; CDR3nt: TGTGCCAGCTCACCCGCCGCAAGCCGATTACAAGAGACCCAGTACTTC
d_gene: NA; abundance: NA; v_gene: TRBV5-1; j_gene: TRBJ1-3; CDR3aa: CASSPEAYTGNTIYF; CDR3nt: TGCGCCAGCAGCCCGGAGGCTTATACTGGAAACACCATATATTTT
d_gene: NA; abundance: NA; v_gene: TRBV11-2; j_gene: TRBJ1-1; CDR3aa: CASSFFQNTEAFF; CDR3nt: TGTGCCAGCAGCTTTTTCCAGAACACTGAAGCTTTCTTT
d_gene: NA; abundance: NA; v_gene: TRBV30; j_gene: TRBJ2-7; CDR3aa: CAWSHQGSEQYF; CDR3nt: TGTGCCTGGTCTCATCAGGGGTCCGAGCAGTACTTC
d_gene: TRBD2; abundance: NA; v_gene: TRBV19; j_gene: TRBJ2-2; CDR3aa: CASSTGLAGGIDTGELFF; CDR3nt: TGTGCCAGTAGTACCGGACTAGCGGGAGGAATAGACACCGGGGAGCTGTTTTTT
d_gene: TRBD2; abundance: NA; v_gene: TRBV7-6; j_gene: TRBJ2-1; CDR3aa: CASSLTLAGANGQFF; CDR3nt: TGTGCCAGCAGCTTAACCCTAGCGGGAGCCAATGGGCAGTTCTTC
d_gene: NA; abundance: NA; v_gene: TRBV30; j_gene: TRBJ2-1; CDR3aa: CAWSAGFAGGEQFF; CDR3nt: TGTGCCTGGAGTGCCGGCTTCGCGGGTGGTGAGCAGTTCTTC
d_gene: NA; abundance: NA; v_gene: TRBV21-1; j_gene: TRBJ2-7; CDR3aa: CASSKALTYEQYF; CDR3nt: TGTGCCAGCAGCAAAGCGCTCACCTACGAGCAGTACTTC
d_gene: NA; abundance: NA; v_gene: TRBV18; j_gene: TRBJ2-1; CDR3aa: CASSPPAASQGGGEQFF; CDR3nt: TGTGCCAGCTCACCACCCGCCGCCAGCCAGGGGGGAGGTGAGCAGTTCTTC
d_gene: NA; abundance: few; v_gene: TRBV30; j_gene: TRBJ1-1; CDR3aa: CAWSGGQNTEAFF; CDR3nt: TGTGCCTGGAGTGGGGGGCAGAACACTGAAGCTTTCTTT
d_gene: NA; abundance: NA; v_gene: TRBV7-9; j_gene: TRBJ2-3; CDR3aa: CASSLVGEGELSTDTQYF; CDR3nt: TGTGCCAGCAGCTTAGTCGGGGAGGGGGAACTAAGCACAGATACGCAGTATTTT
d_gene: NA; abundance: few; v_gene: TRBV7-9; j_gene: TRBJ1-2; CDR3aa: CASSLGGGGYTF; CDR3nt: TGTGCCAGCAGCTTGGGGGGCGGTGGCTACACCTTC
d_gene: TRBD1; abundance: NA; v_gene: TRBV29-1; j_gene: TRBJ2-5; CDR3aa: CSVVGPGGAETQYF; CDR3nt: TGCAGCGTTGTTGGGCCAGGGGGCGCGGAGACCCAGTACTTC
d_gene: NA; abundance: NA; v_gene: TRBV6-6; j_gene: TRBJ1-2; CDR3aa: CASMKGVDGYTF; CDR3nt: TGTGCCAGCATGAAGGGAGTCGATGGCTACACCTTC
d_gene: NA; abundance: NA; v_gene: TRBV6-6; j_gene: TRBJ2-1; CDR3aa: CASSYSVLGEQFF; CDR3nt: TGTGCCAGCAGTTACTCAGTTCTGGGTGAGCAGTTCTTC
d_gene: NA; abundance: NA; v_gene: TRBV5-4; j_gene: TRBJ2-7; CDR3aa: CASSLQGSHYEQYF; CDR3nt: TGTGCCAGCAGCTTGCAAGGGAGCCACTACGAGCAGTACTTC
d_gene: TRBD1; abundance: NA; v_gene: TRBV10-1; j_gene: TRBJ2-4; CDR3aa: CASTPGTGSKNIQYF; CDR3nt: TGCGCCAGCACTCCCGGGACAGGGTCCAAAAACATTCAGTACTTC
d_gene: TRBD1; abundance: NA; v_gene: TRBV29-1; j_gene: TRBJ1-1; CDR3aa: CSVNDRGEMKAFF; CDR3nt: TGCAGCGTCAATGACAGGGGAGAAATGAAAGCTTTCTTT
d_gene: NA; abundance: NA; v_gene: TRBV12-5; j_gene: TRBJ1-5; CDR3aa: CASASRGVLGNQPQHF; CDR3nt: TGTGCTAGTGCCTCTAGGGGGGTCTTGGGCAATCAGCCCCAGCATTTT
d_gene: NA; abundance: NA; v_gene: TRBV7-6; j_gene: TRBJ1-1; CDR3aa: CASSPMTGLSEAFF; CDR3nt: TGTGCCAGCAGCCCCATGACAGGCTTATCTGAAGCTTTCTTT
d_gene: NA; abundance: NA; v_gene: TRBV13; j_gene: TRBJ1-1; CDR3aa: CASSLVIRGLATEAFF; CDR3nt: TGTGCCAGCAGCTTAGTTATACGGGGTTTGGCCACTGAAGCTTTCTTT
d_gene: NA; abundance: NA; v_gene: TRBV27; j_gene: TRBJ1-1; CDR3aa: CASSQGGVTEAFF; CDR3nt: TGTGCCAGCAGTCAGGGAGGGGTGACTGAAGCTTTCTTT
d_gene: NA; abundance: few; v_gene: TRBV5-4; j_gene: TRBJ2-3; CDR3aa: CASSLSPGATGLGTDTQYF; CDR3nt: TGTGCCAGCAGCTTGTCCCCCGGGGCCACCGGGTTGGGCACAGATACGCAGTATTTT
d_gene: NA; abundance: few; v_gene: TRBV7-9; j_gene: TRBJ1-1; CDR3aa: CASSLGWADNTEAFF; CDR3nt: TGTGCCAGCAGCTTAGGGTGGGCAGATAACACTGAAGCTTTCTTT
d_gene: NA; abundance: few; v_gene: TRBV19; j_gene: TRBJ1-6; CDR3aa: CASSIQGGSPLHF; CDR3nt: TGTGCCAGTAGTATACAGGGAGGGTCACCCCTCCACTTT
d_gene: TRBD2; abundance: NA; v_gene: TRBV7-2; j_gene: TRBJ2-7; CDR3aa: CASSLGLAGGHSSYEQYF; CDR3nt: TGTGCCAGCAGCTTAGGTCTAGCGGGGGGACACAGCTCCTACGAGCAGTACTTC